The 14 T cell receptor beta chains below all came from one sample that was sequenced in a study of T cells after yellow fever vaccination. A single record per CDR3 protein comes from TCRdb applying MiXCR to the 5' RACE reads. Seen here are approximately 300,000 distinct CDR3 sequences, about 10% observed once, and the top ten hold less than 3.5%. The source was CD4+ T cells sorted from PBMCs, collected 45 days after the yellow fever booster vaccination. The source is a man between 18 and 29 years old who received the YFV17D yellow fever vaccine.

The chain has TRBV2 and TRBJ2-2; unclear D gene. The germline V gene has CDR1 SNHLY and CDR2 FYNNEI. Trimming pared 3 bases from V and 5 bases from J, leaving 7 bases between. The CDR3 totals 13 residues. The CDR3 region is CASSDGYTGELFF. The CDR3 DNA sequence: TGTGCCAGCAGTGACGGTTATACCGGGGAGCTGTTTTTT.

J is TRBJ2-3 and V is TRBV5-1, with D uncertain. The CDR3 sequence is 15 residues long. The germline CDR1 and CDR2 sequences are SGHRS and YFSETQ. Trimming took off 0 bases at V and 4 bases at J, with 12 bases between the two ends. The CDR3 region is CASSLANGPPDTQYF. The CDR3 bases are TGCGCCAGCAGCTTGGCCAATGGCCCCCCAGATACGCAGTATTTT.

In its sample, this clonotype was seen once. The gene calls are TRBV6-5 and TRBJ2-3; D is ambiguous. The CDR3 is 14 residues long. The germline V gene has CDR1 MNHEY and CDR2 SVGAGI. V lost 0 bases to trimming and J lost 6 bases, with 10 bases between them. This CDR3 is CASSYSLQSDTQYF. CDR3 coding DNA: TGTGCCAGCAGTTACTCGCTTCAGTCCGATACGCAGTATTTT.

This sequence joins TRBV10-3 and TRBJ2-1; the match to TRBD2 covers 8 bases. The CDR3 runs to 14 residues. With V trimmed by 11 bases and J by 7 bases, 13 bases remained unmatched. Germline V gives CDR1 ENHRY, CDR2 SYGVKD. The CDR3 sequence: CAAALAGGGNEQFF. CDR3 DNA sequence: TGTGCCGCAGCTCTGGCGGGGGGCGGGAATGAGCAGTTCTTC.

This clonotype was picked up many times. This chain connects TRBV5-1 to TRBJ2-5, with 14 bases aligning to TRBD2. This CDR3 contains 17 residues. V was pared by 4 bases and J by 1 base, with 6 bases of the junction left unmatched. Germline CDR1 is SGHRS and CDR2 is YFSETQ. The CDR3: CASSKEGLAGAQETQYF. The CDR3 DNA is TGCGCCAGCAGCAAGGAGGGACTAGCGGGGGCCCAAGAGACCCAGTACTTC.

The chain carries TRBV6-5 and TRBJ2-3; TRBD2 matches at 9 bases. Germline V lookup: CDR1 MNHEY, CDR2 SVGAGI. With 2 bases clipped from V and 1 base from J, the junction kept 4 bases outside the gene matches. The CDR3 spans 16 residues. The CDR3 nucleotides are TGTGCCAGCAGTTACACGAAGCGGGGGGGCACAGATACGCAGTATTTT. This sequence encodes CASSYTKRGGTDTQYF.

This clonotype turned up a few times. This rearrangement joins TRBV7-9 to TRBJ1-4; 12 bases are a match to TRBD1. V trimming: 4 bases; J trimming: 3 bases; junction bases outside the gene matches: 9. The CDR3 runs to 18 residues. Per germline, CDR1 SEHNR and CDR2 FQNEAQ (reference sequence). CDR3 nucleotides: TGTGCCAGCAGCTGGCCCCCCGGGACAGGGGGCCCTAATGAAAAACTGTTTTTT. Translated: CASSWPPGTGGPNEKLFF.

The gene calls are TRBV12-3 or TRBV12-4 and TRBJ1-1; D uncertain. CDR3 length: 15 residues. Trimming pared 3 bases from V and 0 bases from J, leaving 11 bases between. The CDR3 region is CASSFRRLMNTEAFF. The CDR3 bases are TGTGCCAGCAGTTTTCGGAGGCTGATGAACACTGAAGCTTTCTTT.

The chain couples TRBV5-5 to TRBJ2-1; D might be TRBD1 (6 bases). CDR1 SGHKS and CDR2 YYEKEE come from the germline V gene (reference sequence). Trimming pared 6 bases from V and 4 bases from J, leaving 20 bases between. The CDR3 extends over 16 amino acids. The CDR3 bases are TGTGCCAGCAACCGGATTTCAGGGGTACTTTACAATGAGCAGTTCTTC. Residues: CASNRISGVLYNEQFF.

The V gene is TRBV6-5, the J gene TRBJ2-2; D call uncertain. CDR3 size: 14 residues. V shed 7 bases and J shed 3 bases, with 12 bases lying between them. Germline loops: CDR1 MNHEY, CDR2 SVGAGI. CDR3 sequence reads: CASTWAGDTGELFF. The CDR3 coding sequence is TGTGCCAGCACCTGGGCAGGAGACACCGGGGAGCTGTTTTTT.

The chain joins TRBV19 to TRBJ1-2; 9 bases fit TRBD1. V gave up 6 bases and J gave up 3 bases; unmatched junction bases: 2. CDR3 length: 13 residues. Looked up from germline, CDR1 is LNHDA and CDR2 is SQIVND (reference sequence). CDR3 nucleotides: TGTGCCAGTAGACAGGGGGCGGACTATGGCTACACCTTC. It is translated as CASRQGADYGYTF.

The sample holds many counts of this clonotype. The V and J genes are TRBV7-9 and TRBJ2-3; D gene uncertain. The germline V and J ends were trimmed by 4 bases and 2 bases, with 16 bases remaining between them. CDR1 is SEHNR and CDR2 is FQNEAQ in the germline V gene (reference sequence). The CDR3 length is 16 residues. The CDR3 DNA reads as TGTGCCAGCAGCTCAGAGGCTCTCCCTCTCACAGATACGCAGTATTTT. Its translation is CASSSEALPLTDTQYF.

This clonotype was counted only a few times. The CDR3 region is CASSRGGRENIQYF. The CDR3 bases are TGTGCCAGCAGTCGAGGCGGCCGGGAAAACATTCAGTACTTC. The chain uses TRBV5-8 and TRBJ2-4, with D uncertain. The V gene lost 5 bases and the J gene lost 5 bases, with 14 bases spanning the gap. The V gene's germline CDR1 is SGHTS and CDR2 YDEGEE. The CDR3 is 14 residues long.

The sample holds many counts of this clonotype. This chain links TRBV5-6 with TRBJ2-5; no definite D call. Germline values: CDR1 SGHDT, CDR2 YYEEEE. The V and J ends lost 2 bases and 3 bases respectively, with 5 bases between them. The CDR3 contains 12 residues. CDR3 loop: CASSFNEETQYF. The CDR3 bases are TGTGCCAGCAGCTTCAACGAAGAGACCCAGTACTTC.